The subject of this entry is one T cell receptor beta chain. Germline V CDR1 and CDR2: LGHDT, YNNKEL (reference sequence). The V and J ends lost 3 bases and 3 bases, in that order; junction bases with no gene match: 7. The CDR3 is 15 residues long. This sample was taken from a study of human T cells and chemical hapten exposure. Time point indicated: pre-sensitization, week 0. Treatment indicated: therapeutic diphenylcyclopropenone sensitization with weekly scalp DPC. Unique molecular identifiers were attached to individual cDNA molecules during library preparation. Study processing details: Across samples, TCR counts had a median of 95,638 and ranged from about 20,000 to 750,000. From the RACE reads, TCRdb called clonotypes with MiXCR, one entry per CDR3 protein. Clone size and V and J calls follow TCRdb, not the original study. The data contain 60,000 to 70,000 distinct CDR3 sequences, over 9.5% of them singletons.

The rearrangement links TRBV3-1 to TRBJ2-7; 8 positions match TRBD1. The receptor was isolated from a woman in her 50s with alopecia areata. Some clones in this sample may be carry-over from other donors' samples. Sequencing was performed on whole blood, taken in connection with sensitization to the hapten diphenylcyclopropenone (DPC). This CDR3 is CASSHRGQGGYEQYF. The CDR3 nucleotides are TGTGCCAGCAGCCACAGGGGGCAGGGAGGCTACGAGCAGTACTTC.